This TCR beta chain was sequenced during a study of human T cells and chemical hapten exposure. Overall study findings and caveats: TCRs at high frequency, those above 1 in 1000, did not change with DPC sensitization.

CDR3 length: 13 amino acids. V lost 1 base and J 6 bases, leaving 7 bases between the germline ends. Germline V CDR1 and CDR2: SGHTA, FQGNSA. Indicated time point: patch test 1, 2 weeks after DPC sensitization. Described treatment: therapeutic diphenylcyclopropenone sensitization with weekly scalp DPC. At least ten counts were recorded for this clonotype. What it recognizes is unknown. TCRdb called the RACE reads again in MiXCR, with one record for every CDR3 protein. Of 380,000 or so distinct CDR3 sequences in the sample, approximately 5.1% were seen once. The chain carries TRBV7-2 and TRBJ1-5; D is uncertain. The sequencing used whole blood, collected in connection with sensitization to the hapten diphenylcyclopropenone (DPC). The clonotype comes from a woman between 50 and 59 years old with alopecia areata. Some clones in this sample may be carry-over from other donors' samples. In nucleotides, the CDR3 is TGTGCCAGCAGCTTAGGAACAAGTCAGCCCCAGCATTTT. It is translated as CASSLGTSQPQHF.